One and the same sample provided the 18 T cell receptor beta chains below, sequenced in a study of T cells in Graves' hyperthyroidism and ophthalmopathy. Amplified TCR beta CDR3 regions came from RNA transcripts. Carried out on the TCR CDR3, a first-round RT-PCR used the HTBI primer set. TCRdb reprocessed the multiplex PCR reads with MiXCR, giving one entry per CDR3 protein. The data show around 340,000 distinct CDR3 sequences, 15% to 20% seen once. Material: blood. These receptors were taken from a woman in her twenties or thirties with Graves' hyperthyroidism that later progressed to Graves' ophthalmopathy.

This clonotype has a count of ten or more. V and J are TRBV10-1 and TRBJ1-1; no clear D. This CDR3 is 13 amino acids long. Between the trimmed V and J ends, which lost 2 bases and 2 bases, there was a span of 6 bases. CDR1 is WNHNN and CDR2 is SYGVQD in the germline V gene (reference sequence). The DNA of the CDR3 is TGCGCCAGCAGTGAGCGCCTCAACACTGAAGCTTTCTTT. Protein product: CASSERLNTEAFF.

CDR3 amino acids: CASGTTNEKLFF. The CDR3 DNA reads TGTGCCTCTGGGACAACTAATGAAAAACTGTTTTTT. The gene calls are TRBV30 and TRBJ1-4; D gene unclear. Trimming took 7 bases from V and 0 from J, leaving 6 bases between them. Germline V CDR1 and CDR2: GTSNPN, SVGIG (reference sequence). The CDR3 loop spans 12 amino acids.

This clonotype was seen a few times. The chain has TRBV20-1 and TRBJ2-5, with D perhaps TRBD1 (5 bases). The germline CDR1 and CDR2 sequences are DFQATT and SNEGSKA (reference sequence). Trimming took 3 bases from V and 1 from J, leaving 12 bases between them. The CDR3 length is 14 residues. The CDR3, as DNA: TGCAGTGCTAGTCGTTTAGGGGTCCAAGAGACCCAGTACTTC. Protein: CSASRLGVQETQYF.

This clonotype was picked up a small number of times. The chain combines TRBV29-1 with TRBJ1-2; possible D gene TRBD1, 6 bases. CDR1 and CDR2 from the germline V gene are SQVTM and ANQGSEA. V was clipped by 7 bases and J by 8 bases, with 17 bases between them. The CDR3 runs 12 residues. The CDR3 bases are TGCAGCGCAGAGACAGGCTACACCGGCTACACCTTC. Encoded protein: CSAETGYTGYTF.

This clonotype was picked up a small number of times. The V and J genes are TRBV20-1 and TRBJ2-7; D is possibly TRBD2 (5 bases). Trimming stripped 6 bases from V and 4 bases from J, with 31 bases between. The CDR3 extends over 18 amino acids. Germline lookup yields CDR1 DFQATT and CDR2 SNEGSKA (reference sequence). CDR3 protein: CSAKPGKYPATNTYEQYF. The DNA for the CDR3 is TGCAGTGCCAAACCCGGGAAATACCCGGCGACTAACACGTACGAGCAGTACTTC.

The chain recombines TRBV7-9 with TRBJ2-3, with 10 bases matching TRBD1. CDR1 and CDR2 from the germline V gene are SEHNR and FQNEAQ (reference sequence). The CDR3 sequence is 14 residues long. V lost 4 bases to trimming and J lost 4 bases; unmatched junction nucleotides: 2. The CDR3 DNA reads as TGTGCCAGCAGCTCCGGGACAGGGGCAGATACGCAGTATTTT. Residues: CASSSGTGADTQYF.

This clonotype showed up many times. The chain joins TRBV10-3 to TRBJ2-1, with 10 bases matching TRBD2. The V segment lost 7 bases and the J segment 8 bases; nucleotides outside the gene matches: 5. The CDR3 has 13 residues. Looked up from germline, CDR1 is ENHRY and CDR2 is SYGVKD. CDR3 nucleotides: TGTGCCATCACTAGCGGGGGTGTCGATGAGCAGTTCTTC. The encoded protein is CAITSGGVDEQFF.

This clonotype was detected ten times or more. V is TRBV12-3 or TRBV12-4 and J is TRBJ2-3; D is perhaps TRBD1 (6 bases). CDR3 length: 17 amino acids. Between the trimmed V and J ends, which lost 3 bases and 3 bases, there was a span of 19 bases. The DNA for the CDR3 is TGTGCCAGCAGTTTGGGGGCGGACATAATGGATACAGATACGCAGTATTTT. It specifies CASSLGADIMDTDTQYF.

Many counts were recorded for this clonotype. The rearrangement uses TRBV20-1 and TRBJ2-3, with TRBD2 as a possible D gene (5 bases). This CDR3 contains 17 residues. Trimming stripped 3 bases from V and 4 bases from J, with 23 bases between. Germline V gene data show CDR1 as DFQATT and CDR2 as SNEGSKA (reference sequence). In DNA, the CDR3 is TGCAGTGCTAGGCCGGCCTCCGCCTATGAGGGCCCAGATACGCAGTATTTT. As protein: CSARPASAYEGPDTQYF.

This clonotype occurred many times. The rearrangement links TRBV3-1 to TRBJ1-1; D is perhaps TRBD1 (5 bases). Deletions cut 0 bases from V and 6 bases from J, with 14 bases between. Per the germline V gene, CDR1 is LGHDT and CDR2 is YNNKEL (reference sequence). The CDR3 sequence is 15 residues long. CDR3 nucleotides: TGTGCCAGCAGCCAAGAAGGGCAGGGTAGGGCTGAAGCTTTCTTT. This sequence encodes CASSQEGQGRAEAFF. The full variable domain, rest sourced from reference TRBV3-1 and TRBJ1-1, is DTAVSQTPKYLVTQMGNDKSIKCEQNLGHDTMYWYKQDSKKFLKIMFSYNNKELIINETVPNRFSPKSPDKAHLNLHINSLELGDSAVYFCASSQEGQGRAEAFFGQGTRLTVV.

This clonotype was counted only a few times. The chain carries TRBV7-2 and TRBJ2-7, with D tentatively TRBD1 or TRBD2 (6 bases each). The germline gives CDR1 SGHTA, CDR2 FQGNSA. The V end was cut by 0 bases, the J end by 1 base, with 10 bases between. This CDR3 spans 15 amino acids. In DNA form, the CDR3 reads TGTGCCAGCAGCTTAGCGAGGGGGGATTCCTACGAGCAGTACTTC. This translates into CASSLARGDSYEQYF.

This clonotype was seen ten or more times. V is TRBV5-1 and J is TRBJ2-2; TRBD2 might be the D (7 bases). The V gene lost 1 base and the J gene lost 3 bases, with 10 bases spanning the gap. The germline CDR1 and CDR2 sequences are SGHRS and YFSETQ. This CDR3 region has 15 residues. The chain's CDR3 is CASSLLGGDTGELFF. CDR3 nucleotide sequence: TGCGCCAGCAGCTTGTTAGGGGGGGACACCGGGGAGCTGTTTTTT.

This clonotype was found many times. The chain has TRBV18 and TRBJ1-2, with 10 bases identical to TRBD1. CDR3 length: 15 residues. The V gene's germline CDR1 is KGHSH and CDR2 LQKENI. J was trimmed by 8 bases and V by 3 bases; bases with no gene match: 9. CDR3 coding DNA: TGTGCCAGCTCACCGAGACAGGGGGCGCTTACCGGCTACACCTTC. Translating it yields CASSPRQGALTGYTF.

This clonotype has more than one count but fewer than ten. The chain recombines TRBV6-4 with TRBJ2-7, with 8 bases matching TRBD2. In germline, CDR1 is MRHNA, CDR2 SNTAGT. The CDR3 contains 15 residues. The V gene end was trimmed by 3 bases and the J gene end by 1 base; junction bases not matched to a gene: 5. CDR3 region: CASSERVAGSYEQYF. The CDR3 region has the DNA TGTGCCAGCAGTGAGAGGGTAGCGGGATCCTACGAGCAGTACTTC.

Ten or more counts support this clonotype. This rearrangement joins TRBV5-1 to TRBJ1-5; perhaps TRBD1 as D (5 bases). The CDR3 is 16 residues long. Germline V CDR1 and CDR2: SGHRS, YFSETQ. V lost 1 base and J 6 bases, leaving 17 bases between the germline ends. CDR3 residues: CASSLMGLGAGQPQHF. CDR3 bases: TGCGCCAGCAGCTTGATGGGACTGGGTGCGGGTCAGCCCCAGCATTTT.

Notes on this clonotype: One end of the junction is discordant with germline, which a read error may explain. This rearrangement joins TRBV19 to TRBJ1-5, with TRBD1 matching over 8 bases. From germline, CDR1 is LNHDA and CDR2 SQIVND (reference sequence). The CDR3 sequence is 17 residues long. The CDR3 loop is CAGTPSPDRGDNQPQDF. CDR3 sequence (DNA): TGTGCCGGTACTCCCTCCCCCGACAGGGGAGACAATCAGCCCCAGGATTTT.

This chain links TRBV5-1 with TRBJ2-2; no definite D call. The CDR3 is 15 residues long. CDR1 SGHRS and CDR2 YFSETQ come from the germline V gene. Trimming took off 4 bases at V and 0 bases at J, with 10 bases between the two ends. CDR3 nucleotides: TGCGCCAGCAGCACGGACGGCTCGAACACCGGGGAGCTGTTTTTT. As protein: CASSTDGSNTGELFF.

This clonotype was found a few times. The chain recombines TRBV27 with TRBJ2-7, with D unresolved. Trimming removed 0 bases from V and 4 bases from J, with 10 bases in between. The CDR3 has 14 amino acids. Per germline, CDR1 MNHEY and CDR2 SMNVEV (reference sequence). The CDR3 here is CASSLSLMGYEQYF. In DNA, the CDR3 is TGTGCCAGCAGTTTATCGTTAATGGGTTACGAGCAGTACTTC.